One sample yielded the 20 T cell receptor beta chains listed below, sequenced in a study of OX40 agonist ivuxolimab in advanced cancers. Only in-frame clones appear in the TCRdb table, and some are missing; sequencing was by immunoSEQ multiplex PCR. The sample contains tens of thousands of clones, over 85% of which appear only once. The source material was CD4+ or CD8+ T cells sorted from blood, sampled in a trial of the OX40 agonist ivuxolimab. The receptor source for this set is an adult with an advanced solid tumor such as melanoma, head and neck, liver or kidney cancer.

Written as DNA, the CDR3 is TGTGCCAGCAGCTTCACAAGCTCCTATAATTCACCCCTCCACTTT. It is translated as CASSFTSSYNSPLHF. The chain carries TRBV7-2 and TRBJ1-6; D uncertain. This CDR3 spans 15 amino acids. Germline CDR1 and CDR2: SGHTA and FQGNSA. V was shortened by 3 bases and J by 0 bases, with 6 bases between the two germline ends.

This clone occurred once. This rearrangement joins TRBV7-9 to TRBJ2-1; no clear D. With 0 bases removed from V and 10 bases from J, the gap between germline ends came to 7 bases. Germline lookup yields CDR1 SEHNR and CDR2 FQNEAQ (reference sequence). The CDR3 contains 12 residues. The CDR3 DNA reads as TGTGCCAGCAGCTTAGCGGGTTACGAGCAGTTCTTC. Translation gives CASSLAGYEQFF. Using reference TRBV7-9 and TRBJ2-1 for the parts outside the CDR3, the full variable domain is DTGVSQNPRHKITKRGQNVTFRCDPISEHNRLYWYRQTLGQGPEFLTYFQNEAQLEKSRLLSDRFSAERPKGSFSTLEIQRTEQGDSAMYLCASSLAGYEQFFGPGTRLTVL.

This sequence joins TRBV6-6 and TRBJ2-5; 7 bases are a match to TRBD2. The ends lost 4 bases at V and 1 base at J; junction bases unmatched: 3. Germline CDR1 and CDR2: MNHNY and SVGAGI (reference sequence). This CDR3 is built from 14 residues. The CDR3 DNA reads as TGTGCCAGCAGTTCTCTAGCGGCCCAAGAGACCCAGTACTTC. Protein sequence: CASSSLAAQETQYF.

This CDR3 is CASSLGAGRRTDTQYF. For the CDR3, the DNA is TGTGCCAGCAGCTTAGGAGCCGGGAGGCGCACAGATACGCAGTATTTT. This chain connects TRBV7-6 to TRBJ2-3; 7 nucleotides match TRBD2. Germline V gene lookup returns CDR1 SGHVS and CDR2 FNYEAQ. This CDR3 has 16 residues. Trimming cost V 1 base and J 1 base; bases outside gene matches: 5.

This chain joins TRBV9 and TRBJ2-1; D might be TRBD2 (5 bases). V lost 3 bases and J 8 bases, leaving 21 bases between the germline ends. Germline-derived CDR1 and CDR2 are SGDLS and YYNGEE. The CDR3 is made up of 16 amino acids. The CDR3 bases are TGTGCCAGCAGCGAACCGCGGGCTATTGCCCCTTATGAGCAGTTCTTC. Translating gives CASSEPRAIAPYEQFF.

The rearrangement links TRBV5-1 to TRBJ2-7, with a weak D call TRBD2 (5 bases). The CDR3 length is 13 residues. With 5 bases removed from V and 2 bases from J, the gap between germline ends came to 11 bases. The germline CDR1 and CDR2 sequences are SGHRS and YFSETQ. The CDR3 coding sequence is TGCGCCAGCAGATTTGAGGGAACCTACGAGCAGTACTTC. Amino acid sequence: CASRFEGTYEQYF.

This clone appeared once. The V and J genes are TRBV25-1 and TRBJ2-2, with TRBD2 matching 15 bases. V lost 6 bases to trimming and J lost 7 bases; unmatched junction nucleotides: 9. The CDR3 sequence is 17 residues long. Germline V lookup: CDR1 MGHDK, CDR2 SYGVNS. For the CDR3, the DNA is TGTGCCAGCAGCTCGGGACTAGCGGGAGGAAGGGACGGGGAGCTGTTTTTT. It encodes CASSSGLAGGRDGELFF.

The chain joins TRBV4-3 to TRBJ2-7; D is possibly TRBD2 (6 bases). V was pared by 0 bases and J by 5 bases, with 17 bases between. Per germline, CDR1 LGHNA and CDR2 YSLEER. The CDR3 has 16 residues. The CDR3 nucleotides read TGCGCCAGCAGCCAAGAGGTCGAGCGGGCTCGGGACGAGCAGTACTTC. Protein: CASSQEVERARDEQYF.

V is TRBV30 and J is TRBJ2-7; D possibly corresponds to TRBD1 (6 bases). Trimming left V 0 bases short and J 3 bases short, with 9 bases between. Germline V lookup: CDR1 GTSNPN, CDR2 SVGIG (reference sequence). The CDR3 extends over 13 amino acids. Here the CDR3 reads CAWSVGQSYEQYF. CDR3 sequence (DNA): TGTGCCTGGAGTGTTGGACAGAGCTACGAGCAGTACTTC. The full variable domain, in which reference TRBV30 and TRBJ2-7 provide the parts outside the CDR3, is SQTIHQWPATLVQPVGSPLSLECTVEGTSNPNLYWYRQAAGRGLQLLFYSVGIGQISSEVPQNLSASRPQDRQFILSSKKLLLSDSGFYLCAWSVGQSYEQYFGPGTRLTVT.

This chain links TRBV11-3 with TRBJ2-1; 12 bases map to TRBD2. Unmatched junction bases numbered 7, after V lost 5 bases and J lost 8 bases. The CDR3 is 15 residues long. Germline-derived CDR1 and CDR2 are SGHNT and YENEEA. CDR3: CASSQGTSGFDEQFF. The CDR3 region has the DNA TGTGCCAGCAGCCAAGGGACTAGCGGGTTCGATGAGCAGTTCTTC.

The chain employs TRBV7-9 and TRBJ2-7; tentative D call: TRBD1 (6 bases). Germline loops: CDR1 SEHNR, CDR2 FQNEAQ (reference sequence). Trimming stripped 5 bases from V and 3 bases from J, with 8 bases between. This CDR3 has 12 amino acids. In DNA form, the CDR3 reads TGTGCCAGCAGCACGGACAGCTACGAGCAGTACTTC. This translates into CASSTDSYEQYF.

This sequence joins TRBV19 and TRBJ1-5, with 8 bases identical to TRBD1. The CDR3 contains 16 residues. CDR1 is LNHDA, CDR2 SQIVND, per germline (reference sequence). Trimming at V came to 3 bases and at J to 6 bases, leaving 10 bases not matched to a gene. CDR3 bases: TGTGCCAGTAGTATGGGAGCAGGGGGCTTCGTTCAGCCCCAGCATTTT. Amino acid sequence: CASSMGAGGFVQPQHF.

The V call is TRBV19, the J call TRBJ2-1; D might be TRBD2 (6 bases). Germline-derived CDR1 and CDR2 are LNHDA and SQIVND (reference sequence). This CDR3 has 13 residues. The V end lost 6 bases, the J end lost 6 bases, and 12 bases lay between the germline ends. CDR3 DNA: TGTGCCAGTAGCGTGGACTACCTCAATGAGCAGTTCTTC. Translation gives CASSVDYLNEQFF. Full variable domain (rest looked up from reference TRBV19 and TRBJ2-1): DGGITQSPKYLFRKEGQNVTLSCEQNLNHDAMYWYRQDPGQGLRLIYYSQIVNDFQKGDIAEGYSVSREKKESFPLTVTSAQKNPTAFYLCASSVDYLNEQFFGPGTRLTVL.

The CDR3 protein is CASSPASGSPGTDTQYF. CDR3 coding DNA: TGTGCCAGCAGCCCTGCTAGCGGGAGCCCCGGGACAGATACGCAGTATTTT. The J gene is TRBJ2-3, the V gene TRBV5-4, with 10 positions matching TRBD2. CDR3 size: 17 residues. Germline lookup yields CDR1 SGHNT and CDR2 YYREEE (reference sequence). Trimming cost V 4 bases and J 3 bases; bases outside gene matches: 11.

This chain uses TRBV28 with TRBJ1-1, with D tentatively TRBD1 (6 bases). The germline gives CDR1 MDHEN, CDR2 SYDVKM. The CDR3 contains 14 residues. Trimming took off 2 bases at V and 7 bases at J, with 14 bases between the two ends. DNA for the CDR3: TGTGCCAGCAGTTTAAGAACAGGGTTGGTTGAAGCTTTCTTT. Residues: CASSLRTGLVEAFF.

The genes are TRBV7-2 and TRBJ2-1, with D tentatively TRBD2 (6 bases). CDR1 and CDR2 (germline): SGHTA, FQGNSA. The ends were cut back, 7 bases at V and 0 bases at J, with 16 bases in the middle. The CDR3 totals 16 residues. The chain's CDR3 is CASTDRLEGSYNEQFF. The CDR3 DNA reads TGTGCCAGCACCGACAGACTGGAGGGCTCCTACAATGAGCAGTTCTTC. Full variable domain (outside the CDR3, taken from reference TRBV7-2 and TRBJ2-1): GAGVSQSPSNKVTEKGKDVELRCDPISGHTALYWYRQSLGQGLEFLIYFQGNSAPDKSGLPSDRFSAERTGGSVSTLTIQRTQQEDSAVYLCASTDRLEGSYNEQFFGPGTRLTVL.

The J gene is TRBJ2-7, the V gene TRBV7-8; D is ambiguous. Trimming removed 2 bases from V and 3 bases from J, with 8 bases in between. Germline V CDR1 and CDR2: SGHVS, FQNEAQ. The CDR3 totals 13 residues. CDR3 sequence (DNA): TGTGCCAGCAGCTTATACGTGAACTACGAGCAGTACTTC. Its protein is CASSLYVNYEQYF. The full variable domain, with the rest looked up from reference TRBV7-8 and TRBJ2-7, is GAGVSQSPRYKVAKRGQDVALRCDPISGHVSLFWYQQALGQGPEFLTYFQNEAQLDKSGLPSDRFFAERPEGSVSTLKIQRTQQEDSAVYLCASSLYVNYEQYFGPGTRLTVT.

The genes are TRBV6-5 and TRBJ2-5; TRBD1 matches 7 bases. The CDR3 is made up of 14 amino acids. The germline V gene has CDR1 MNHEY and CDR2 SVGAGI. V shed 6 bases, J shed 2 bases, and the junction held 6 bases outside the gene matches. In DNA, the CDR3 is TGTGCCAGCAGATCAGACAGGGTACAAGAGACCCAGTACTTC. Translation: CASRSDRVQETQYF.

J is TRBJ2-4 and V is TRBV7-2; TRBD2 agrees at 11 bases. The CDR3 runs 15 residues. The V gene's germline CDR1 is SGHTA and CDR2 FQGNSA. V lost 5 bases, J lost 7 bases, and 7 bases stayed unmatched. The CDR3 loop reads CASSPGLAERNIQYF. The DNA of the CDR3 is TGTGCCAGCAGCCCGGGACTAGCGGAAAGGAACATTCAGTACTTC. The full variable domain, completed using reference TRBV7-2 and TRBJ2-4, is GAGVSQSPSNKVTEKGKDVELRCDPISGHTALYWYRQSLGQGLEFLIYFQGNSAPDKSGLPSDRFSAERTGGSVSTLTIQRTQQEDSAVYLCASSPGLAERNIQYFGAGTRLSVL.

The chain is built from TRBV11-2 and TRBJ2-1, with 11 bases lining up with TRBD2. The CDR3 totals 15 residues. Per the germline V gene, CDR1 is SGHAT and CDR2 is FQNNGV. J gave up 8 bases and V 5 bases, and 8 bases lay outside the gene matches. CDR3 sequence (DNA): TGTGCCAGCAGCCCCGGGACTAGCGGACGGGATGAGCAGTTCTTC. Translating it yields CASSPGTSGRDEQFF.